These 26 T cell receptor beta chains were sequenced from one sample in a study of blood T cell repertoires in COVID-19. The data were produced by immunoSEQ multiplex PCR, yet TCRdb's version contains in-frame clones alone and is incomplete. The data contain about 140,000 clones, approximately 89% of them seen just once; the ten biggest clones take up about 1.5%. The sequencing input was peripheral blood. The receptor set was obtained from a human donor in a cohort sampled during active COVID-19.

This chain uses TRBV6-5 with TRBJ1-1; D remains unclear. V was shortened by 0 bases and J by 1 base, with 12 bases between the two germline ends. The CDR3 loop spans 16 amino acids. Per the germline V gene, CDR1 is MNHEY and CDR2 is SVGAGI. The CDR3 protein is CASSYSGHRGNTEAFF. In DNA form, the CDR3 reads TGTGCCAGCAGTTACTCGGGCCATCGGGGGAACACTGAAGCTTTCTTT.

V and J are TRBV11-3 and TRBJ1-3, with D uncertain. V lost 1 base to trimming and J lost 1 base, with 14 bases between them. CDR1 and CDR2 (germline): SGHNT, YENEEA. The CDR3 consists of 17 residues. CDR3 amino acids: CASSLGFPGSSGNTIYF. In nucleotides, the CDR3 is TGTGCCAGCAGCTTAGGATTTCCCGGGTCATCTGGAAACACCATATATTTT.

The chain uses TRBV5-1 and TRBJ2-2; D is possibly TRBD2 (5 bases). The V and J ends lost 0 bases and 7 bases respectively, with 7 bases between them. From germline, CDR1 is SGHRS and CDR2 YFSETQ. The CDR3 is made up of 13 amino acids. CDR3 in amino acids: CASSLAGYGELFF. The DNA for the CDR3 is TGCGCCAGCAGCTTGGCGGGGTACGGGGAGCTGTTTTTT.

The chain combines TRBV21-1 with TRBJ1-2; whether TRBD1, the table's D call, matches the DNA was not checked. TRBV21-1 is described as a pseudogene. The CDR3 runs 14 residues. The CDR3 protein is CASSTRRGFYGYTF. The DNA for the CDR3 is TGTGCCAGCAGCACGAGAAGGGGTTTCTATGGCTACACCTTC.

This chain's CDR3 is CASSEATTGIRGYTF. The CDR3 coding sequence is TGTGCCAGCAGTGAAGCGACTACAGGGATACGGGGCTACACCTTC. This rearrangement joins TRBV2 to TRBJ1-2; tentatively, D is TRBD1 (6 bases). This CDR3 region has 15 residues. V was trimmed by 0 bases and J by 8 bases, leaving 16 bases between them. Germline values: CDR1 SNHLY, CDR2 FYNNEI.

The gene calls are TRBV2 and TRBJ2-5, with TRBD2 matching over 7 bases. The CDR3 spans 13 residues. The germline V gene encodes CDR1 SNHLY and CDR2 FYNNEI. J gave up 4 bases and V 4 bases, and 3 bases lay outside the gene matches. CDR3 amino acids: CASSGGEGETQYF. For the CDR3, the DNA is TGTGCCAGCAGTGGCGGGGAGGGAGAGACCCAGTACTTC.

The chain uses TRBV2 and TRBJ2-2, with D perhaps TRBD1 (5 bases). Trimming took off 4 bases at V and 4 bases at J, with 10 bases between the two ends. The germline CDR1 and CDR2 sequences are SNHLY and FYNNEI. This CDR3 comprises 14 residues. DNA for the CDR3: TGTGCCAGCAGTGGCCAGGGTGGCACCGGGGAGCTGTTTTTT. This translates into CASSGQGGTGELFF.

This chain links TRBV5-1 with TRBJ1-1; D is possibly TRBD1 (6 bases). Germline lookup yields CDR1 SGHRS and CDR2 YFSETQ. This CDR3 is 14 amino acids long. The V end was cut by 7 bases, the J end by 4 bases, with 17 bases between. The CDR3 bases are TGCGCCAGCGGACGGGACAATAGGGTCACTGAAGCTTTCTTT. Its translation: CASGRDNRVTEAFF.

The V call is TRBV30, the J call TRBJ1-2; a weak D match, TRBD1 (5 bases). The CDR3 is made up of 13 amino acids. The germline V gene encodes CDR1 GTSNPN and CDR2 SVGIG (reference sequence). CDR3 sequence reads: CAREEGIGLGYTF. The CDR3, as DNA: TGTGCTCGAGAGGAGGGGATCGGGCTTGGCTACACCTTC.

The chain carries TRBV7-2 and TRBJ1-2, with D unclear. There are 13 residues in the CDR3. V lost 1 base to trimming and J lost 0 bases, with 3 bases between them. Germline-derived CDR1 and CDR2 are SGHTA and FQGNSA. The CDR3 DNA follows: TGTGCCAGCAGCTTAGGGCCTAACTATGGCTACACCTTC. It yields the protein CASSLGPNYGYTF.

CDR3: CASRTGAYGYTF. DNA of the CDR3: TGTGCCAGCAGGACAGGGGCCTATGGCTACACCTTC. J is TRBJ1-2 and V is TRBV2; 8 bases map to TRBD1. This CDR3 spans 12 amino acids. Germline-derived CDR1 and CDR2 are SNHLY and FYNNEI. The J segment lost 4 bases and the V segment lost 6 bases, leaving 1 base of the junction unmatched.

The chain couples TRBV3-1 (or the pseudogene TRBV3-2) to TRBJ1-1, with unresolved D. Trimming removed 1 base from V and 4 bases from J, with 7 bases in between. The length of the CDR3 is 13 residues. Germline loops: CDR1 LGHDT, CDR2 YNNKEL (reference sequence). CDR3 residues: CASSQVEGTEAFF. The CDR3 DNA is TGTGCCAGCAGCCAAGTTGAGGGCACTGAAGCTTTCTTT.

This clone has only a few counts. The chain recombines TRBV5-1 with TRBJ1-1, with TRBD1 identical over 7 bases. Germline V CDR1 and CDR2: SGHRS, YFSETQ. CDR3 length: 14 residues. The trim removed 0 bases at V and 7 bases at J, leaving 6 bases unmatched. In DNA, the CDR3 is TGCGCCAGCAGCTTGGCCGGAGGGACAGTTGAAGCTTTCTTT. This gives the protein CASSLAGGTVEAFF.

V is TRBV5-5 and J is TRBJ2-3; D is ambiguous. The CDR3 totals 16 residues. Germline-derived CDR1 and CDR2 are SGHKS and YYEKEE (reference sequence). Deletions cut 0 bases from V and 2 bases from J, with 13 bases between. Written as DNA, the CDR3 is TGTGCCAGCAGCTTGGAGATGGCCACGAACACAGATACGCAGTATTTT. It codes for CASSLEMATNTDTQYF.

V and J are TRBV16 and TRBJ1-4, with D uncertain. V lost 3 bases and J lost 3, with 8 bases in between. Looked up from germline, CDR1 is KGHSY and CDR2 is FQNENV. The CDR3 covers 14 residues. The CDR3 reads CASSQGFSNEKLFF. The DNA for the CDR3 is TGTGCCAGCAGCCAGGGCTTCTCTAATGAAAAACTGTTTTTT.

This chain uses TRBV19 with TRBJ2-3; D is uncertain. Germline values: CDR1 LNHDA, CDR2 SQIVND (reference sequence). CDR3 length: 15 residues. Trimming removed 6 bases at V and 4 bases at J, with 17 bases between. CDR3 region: CASRDRSQSADTQYF. The CDR3 nucleotides are TGTGCCAGTAGGGATAGAAGTCAAAGCGCAGATACGCAGTATTTT. The whole variable domain, filled in from reference TRBV19 and TRBJ2-3, reads DGGITQSPKYLFRKEGQNVTLSCEQNLNHDAMYWYRQDPGQGLRLIYYSQIVNDFQKGDIAEGYSVSREKKESFPLTVTSAQKNPTAFYLCASRDRSQSADTQYFGPGTRLTVL.

The CDR3 region has the DNA TGCGCCAGCAGCTTAGGGGCAGGGGGCGAAAGAAATGAGCAGTTCTTC. This gives the protein CASSLGAGGERNEQFF. This chain connects TRBV4-1 to TRBJ2-1; 8 bases match TRBD1. Germline CDR1 and CDR2: MGHRA and YSYEKL. V gave up 5 bases and J gave up 7 bases; unmatched junction bases: 13. There are 16 residues in the CDR3.

The chain is built from TRBV27 and TRBJ1-4, with TRBD1 identical over 8 bases. This CDR3 comprises 17 residues. Per germline, CDR1 MNHEY and CDR2 SMNVEV (reference sequence). V trimming: 0 bases; J trimming: 7 bases; junction bases outside the gene matches: 10. The CDR3 sequence is CASSLSIGQGVGEKLFF. CDR3 DNA sequence: TGTGCCAGCAGTTTATCAATCGGACAGGGCGTTGGTGAAAAACTGTTTTTT.

The chain uses TRBV4-1 and TRBJ2-5, with D tentatively TRBD2 (6 bases). This CDR3 region has 17 residues. The germline gives CDR1 MGHRA, CDR2 YSYEKL. Trimming cost V 1 base and J 7 bases, with 22 bases left between them. CDR3 nucleotides: TGCGCCAGCAGCCAAGGTCGTCGGGGAGTTAGGGAGGTGACCCAGTACTTC. Protein product: CASSQGRRGVREVTQYF.

The chain links TRBV5-1 to TRBJ1-2; D is perhaps TRBD1 (6 bases). With 0 bases removed from V and 4 bases from J, the gap between germline ends came to 13 bases. Germline loops: CDR1 SGHRS, CDR2 YFSETQ. The CDR3 sequence is 15 residues long. The DNA for the CDR3 is TGCGCCAGCAGCTTGGTGGGACACCTGACCTATGGCTACACCTTC. Translation: CASSLVGHLTYGYTF. The full variable domain, its missing parts supplied by reference TRBV5-1 and TRBJ1-2, is KAGVTQTPRYLIKTRGQQVTLSCSPISGHRSVSWYQQTPGQGLQFLFEYFSETQRNKGNFPGRFSGRQFSNSRSEMNVSTLELGDSALYLCASSLVGHLTYGYTFGSGTRLTVV.

In nucleotides, the CDR3 is TGTGCCAGCAGTTACTCGACAAGGGGGAACACTGAAGCTTTCTTT. Encoded protein: CASSYSTRGNTEAFF. This chain connects TRBV6-5 to TRBJ1-1, with D perhaps matching TRBD1 (5 bases). In germline, CDR1 is MNHEY, CDR2 SVGAGI. V was trimmed by 0 bases and J by 1 base, leaving 9 bases between them. The length of the CDR3 is 15 residues.

This chain uses TRBV6-2 or TRBV6-3 with TRBJ1-2; 9 bases agree with TRBD1. There are 17 residues in the CDR3. Germline V lookup: CDR1 MNHEY, CDR2 SVGEGT. Trimming removed 2 bases from V and 4 bases from J; junction bases left unmatched: 11. In DNA form, the CDR3 reads TGTGCCAGCAGTTACGGTGCCGGGACAGGGTATGGCTATGGCTACACCTTC. It specifies CASSYGAGTGYGYGYTF.

J is TRBJ1-1 and V is TRBV19; D is undetermined. There are 14 residues in the CDR3. The germline V gene has CDR1 LNHDA and CDR2 SQIVND (reference sequence). V lost 3 bases to trimming and J lost 3 bases, with 11 bases between them. CDR3 in amino acids: CASSMGYGDTEAFF. CDR3 bases: TGTGCCAGTAGTATGGGGTACGGGGACACTGAAGCTTTCTTT.

Written as DNA, the CDR3 is TGCGCCAGCAGCCAGGGACTTACTGAAAAACTGTTTTTT. It encodes CASSQGLTEKLFF. The chain has TRBV4-1 and TRBJ1-4; possible D gene TRBD1, 5 bases. The CDR3 runs to 13 residues. The V and J ends lost 3 bases and 7 bases respectively, with 9 bases between them. The V gene's germline CDR1 is MGHRA and CDR2 YSYEKL.

The J gene is TRBJ2-1, the V gene TRBV4-2; TRBD2 matches 8 bases. V trimming: 1 base; J trimming: 8 bases; junction bases outside the gene matches: 7. This CDR3 has 15 residues. Germline V gives CDR1 LGHNA, CDR2 YNFKEQ. The CDR3 is CASSQVPGTRYEQFF. The DNA of the CDR3 is TGTGCCAGCAGCCAAGTCCCCGGGACTAGATATGAGCAGTTCTTC.

The chain recombines TRBV5-1 with TRBJ1-2, with 9 bases aligning to TRBD1. The length of the CDR3 is 14 residues. Per the germline V gene, CDR1 is SGHRS and CDR2 is YFSETQ. Germline trimming cut 3 bases from V and 6 bases from J; bases unmatched to any gene: 6. CDR3 amino acids: CASSSDRGRNGYTF. The CDR3 bases are TGCGCCAGCAGCTCTGACAGGGGGAGAAATGGCTACACCTTC.